This TCR beta chain emerged from a study of blood T cell repertoires in COVID-19. Study as a whole: Collection of acute and convalescent COVID-19 samples took place in the United States, Italy and Spain. In each case, the material was cDNA or gDNA derived from T cells, B-cell-depleted T cells, or PBMCs.

In the authors' workflow: Estimates of nucleated cell counts were drawn from the amplification of reference gene primers. Assay used: immunoSEQ multiplex PCR; TCRdb lists only in-frame clones, some missing. V and J calls plus clone size are reproduced from that table; the DNA served to infer D and trimming. Of about 190,000 clones in the sample, about 81% were seen once. Enrollment of patients from Seattle took place during active infection, with longitudinal follow-up. Germline CDR1 is SNHLY and CDR2 is FYNNEI. The V end lost 0 bases, the J end lost 4 bases, and 12 bases lay between the germline ends. This CDR3 is 16 amino acids long.

The gene calls are TRBV2 and TRBJ2-2, with unresolved D. The sequence was collected from a woman older than 75 with COVID-19, enrolled during active disease. Specimen: peripheral blood. The CDR3 bases are TGTGCCAGCAGTGAAGCGTACCGAACGGGCACCGGGGAGCTGTTTTTT. Its protein product is CASSEAYRTGTGELFF.